Each of the 21 T cell receptor beta chains below was sequenced from the same sample in a study of PD-1 blockade in classical Hodgkin lymphoma. Libraries were prepared by immunoSEQ multiplex PCR; TCRdb keeps only in-frame clonotypes and omits some of them. Among 50,000 or so clones listed, approximately 90% were seen once. All trial patients relapsed after autologous stem cell transplantation. Sequencing used peripheral blood mononuclear cells (PBMCs), obtained before the second cycle of nivolumab. Every receptor here comes from a human donor with classical Hodgkin lymphoma.

The chain uses TRBV4-3 and TRBJ1-1; the D is unclear. This CDR3 is 14 amino acids long. V was cut by 1 base and J by 7 bases, with 13 bases left in between. Germline V lookup: CDR1 LGHNA, CDR2 YSLEER. The CDR3 DNA sequence: TGCGCCAGCAGCCAAGCCTTGGAGGTAATTGAAGCTTTCTTT. Its translation is CASSQALEVIEAFF.

In this sample, this clone turned up a few times. The J gene is TRBJ1-2, the V gene TRBV9; TRBD1 is a possible D gene (5 bases). V was cut by 6 bases and J by 6 bases, with 12 bases left in between. The CDR3 extends over 12 amino acids. Germline V gene lookup returns CDR1 SGDLS and CDR2 YYNGEE. The CDR3 nucleotides read TGTGCCAGCAATACAGGATTGGATGGCTACACCTTC. Its translation is CASNTGLDGYTF.

V gene TRBV14 combines with J gene TRBJ1-1; D might be TRBD1 (5 bases). The CDR3 loop spans 14 amino acids. The V and J ends lost 2 bases and 1 base respectively, with 8 bases between them. Germline loops: CDR1 SGHDN, CDR2 FVKESK. CDR3 protein: CASSQRGKNTEAFF. The CDR3 region has the DNA TGTGCCAGCAGCCAACGGGGGAAGAACACTGAAGCTTTCTTT.

Only one count was recorded for this clone. The rearrangement uses TRBV7-3 and TRBJ1-2; 10 bases fit TRBD1. V was clipped by 6 bases and J by 3 bases; unmatched bases: 7. The CDR3 loop spans 15 amino acids. The germline CDR1 and CDR2 sequences are SGHTA and FQGTGA. The CDR3, as DNA: TGTGCCAGCAGGCCCTCCGGGACAGGGGACTATGGCTACACCTTC. It encodes CASRPSGTGDYGYTF.

The rearrangement uses TRBV5-4 and TRBJ2-3; D is possibly TRBD2 (7 bases). The CDR3 spans 14 residues. Germline V gene data show CDR1 as SGHNT and CDR2 as YYREEE (reference sequence). Trimming shortened V by 5 bases and J by 5 bases, and 15 bases separated the two germline ends. The CDR3 bases are TGTGCCAGCAGTTGGGGGGGGGCCGGAGATACGCAGTATTTT. Residues: CASSWGGAGDTQYF.

This rearrangement joins TRBV30 to TRBJ1-5; TRBD1 matches at 10 bases. CDR3 length equals 14 residues. The V segment lost 1 base and the J segment 7 bases; nucleotides outside the gene matches: 4. Germline loops: CDR1 GTSNPN, CDR2 SVGIG (reference sequence). In DNA form, the CDR3 reads TGTGCCTGGAGTGGAGGGACAGGGGTCCAGCCCCAGCATTTT. As protein: CAWSGGTGVQPQHF.

J is TRBJ2-7 and V is TRBV19; D is uncertain. Germline CDR1 and CDR2: LNHDA and SQIVND (reference sequence). The CDR3 is 15 residues long. V lost 4 bases, J lost 0 bases, and 13 bases lay in between. As DNA, the CDR3 is TGTGCCAGTAGTAATGTATTGGGCGGCTCCTACGAGCAGTACTTC. Protein product: CASSNVLGGSYEQYF.

This rearrangement joins TRBV7-3 to TRBJ2-3; 9 positions match TRBD1. CDR3 length: 15 residues. The V segment lost 1 base and the J segment 6 bases; nucleotides outside the gene matches: 5. Per the germline V gene, CDR1 is SGHTA and CDR2 is FQGTGA. The CDR3 here is CASSLMTGGLDTQYF. The DNA for the CDR3 is TGTGCCAGCAGCTTAATGACAGGGGGTTTGGATACGCAGTATTTT.

The gene calls are TRBV11-2 and TRBJ2-3, with 14 bases identical to TRBD2. Germline CDR1 is SGHAT and CDR2 is FQNNGV. The CDR3 is made up of 15 amino acids. Trimming removed 6 bases from V and 3 bases from J; junction bases left unmatched: 2. DNA of the CDR3: TGTGCCAGCAGACGACTAGCGGGAGGGACAGATACGCAGTATTTT. It translates to CASRRLAGGTDTQYF.

The chain combines TRBV7-9 with TRBJ2-2, with unresolved D. Between the trimmed V and J ends, which lost 1 base and 6 bases, there was a span of 9 bases. Germline-derived CDR1 and CDR2 are SEHNR and FQNEAQ (reference sequence). The CDR3 contains 14 residues. Written as DNA, the CDR3 is TGTGCCAGCAGCTTAGAAGCCGTAGCCGGGGAGCTGTTTTTT. Protein sequence: CASSLEAVAGELFF. Using reference TRBV7-9 and TRBJ2-2 for the parts outside the CDR3, the full variable domain is DTGVSQNPRHKITKRGQNVTFRCDPISEHNRLYWYRQTLGQGPEFLTYFQNEAQLEKSRLLSDRFSAERPKGSFSTLEIQRTEQGDSAMYLCASSLEAVAGELFFGEGSRLTVL.

The rearrangement joins TRBV11-3 to TRBJ2-2; the D call may be TRBD1 or TRBD2 (5 bases each). This CDR3 is 13 amino acids long. V lost 4 bases and J 4 bases, leaving 7 bases between the germline ends. The germline CDR1 and CDR2 sequences are SGHNT and YENEEA. CDR3 nucleotides: TGTGCCAGCAGCTGGGACCCCACCGGGGAGCTGTTTTTT. Protein sequence: CASSWDPTGELFF.

The gene calls are TRBV9 and TRBJ1-1; D not certain. Per germline, CDR1 SGDLS and CDR2 YYNGEE. The CDR3 length is 14 residues. V dropped 0 bases and J dropped 1 base, with 7 bases sitting between them. The CDR3 DNA follows: TGTGCCAGCAGCGTAGCTGGGGAGAACACTGAAGCTTTCTTT. This sequence encodes CASSVAGENTEAFF. Full variable domain (outside the CDR3, taken from reference TRBV9 and TRBJ1-1): DSGVTQTPKHLITATGQRVTLRCSPRSGDLSVYWYQQSLDQGLQFLIQYYNGEERAKGNILERFSAQQFPDLHSELNLSSLELGDSALYFCASSVAGENTEAFFGQGTRLTVV.

This clone appeared a single time. The gene calls are TRBV30 and TRBJ2-5, with 7 bases lining up with TRBD2. CDR1 and CDR2 from the germline V gene are GTSNPN and SVGIG (reference sequence). The CDR3 sequence is 13 residues long. J was trimmed by 6 bases and V by 3 bases; bases with no gene match: 7. CDR3 nucleotides: TGTGCCTGGAGCGGCGGGGGAGAACAGACCCAGTACTTC. Amino acid sequence: CAWSGGGEQTQYF.

The V and J genes are TRBV7-3 and TRBJ2-3; TRBD2 might be the D (6 bases). The CDR3 runs to 16 residues. Germline CDR1 is SGHTA and CDR2 is FQGTGA. The V end lost 0 bases, the J end lost 5 bases, and 15 bases lay between the germline ends. The DNA of the CDR3 is TGTGCCAGCAGCTTAACCCCGCGGGGAGAGGGAGATACGCAGTATTTT. Protein sequence: CASSLTPRGEGDTQYF. Full variable domain (remainder filled in from reference TRBV7-3 and TRBJ2-3): GAGVSQTPSNKVTEKGKYVELRCDPISGHTALYWYRQSLGQGPEFLIYFQGTGAADDSGLPNDRFFAVRPEGSVSTLKIQRTERGDSAVYLCASSLTPRGEGDTQYFGPGTRLTVL.

This rearrangement joins TRBV2 to TRBJ2-5, with D perhaps matching TRBD2 (6 bases). The CDR3 length is 14 residues. Trimming removed 7 bases at V and 1 base at J, with 13 bases between. Germline V gene data show CDR1 as SNHLY and CDR2 as FYNNEI. The chain's CDR3 is CASTPWRGQETQYF. DNA for the CDR3: TGTGCCAGCACCCCCTGGAGGGGCCAAGAGACCCAGTACTTC.

The chain recombines TRBV2 with TRBJ1-6; D perhaps matches TRBD1 (6 bases). The CDR3 has 16 amino acids. V was shortened by 5 bases and J by 7 bases, with 18 bases between the two germline ends. Germline V lookup: CDR1 SNHLY, CDR2 FYNNEI. In nucleotides, the CDR3 is TGTGCCAGCAGTATGGAACCCGGGACACTCAATTCACCCCTCCACTTT. As protein: CASSMEPGTLNSPLHF.

This rearrangement joins TRBV6-5 to TRBJ2-1, with no clear D. The CDR3 is 15 amino acids. V gave up 6 bases and J gave up 3 bases, with 15 bases separating them. Looked up from germline, CDR1 is MNHEY and CDR2 is SVGAGI. The CDR3 region is CASRFTPNNYNEQFF. The CDR3 DNA reads as TGTGCCAGCAGATTTACCCCGAACAACTACAATGAGCAGTTCTTC.

About this clone: The junction does not match germline at one end; this may be a read error. The chain is built from TRBV15 and TRBJ1-5; D is perhaps TRBD1 (5 bases). CDR1 LNHNV and CDR2 YYDKDF come from the germline V gene (reference sequence). The CDR3 sequence is 13 residues long. The CDR3 nucleotides are TGTGCCACCAGCAGAGTCTTAGGGGACCCATCCAATTTT. Protein: CATSRVLGDPSNF.

In its sample, this clone was seen once. The V and J genes are TRBV2 and TRBJ1-4; D is perhaps TRBD1 (5 bases). Per germline, CDR1 SNHLY and CDR2 FYNNEI. The CDR3 sequence is 18 residues long. V was trimmed by 10 bases and J by 5 bases, leaving 29 bases between them. The CDR3: CATDPRKDSLYLNEKLFF. CDR3 coding DNA: TGTGCCACCGACCCAAGGAAAGACAGTCTCTATTTGAATGAAAAACTGTTTTTT.

The rearrangement links TRBV4-3 to TRBJ2-7; tentatively, D is TRBD2 (5 bases). The CDR3 length is 14 residues. The germline V and J ends were trimmed by 0 bases and 3 bases, with 9 bases remaining between them. The germline V gene encodes CDR1 LGHNA and CDR2 YSLEER. The CDR3 spells CASSQDGRGYEQYF. Written as DNA, the CDR3 is TGCGCCAGCAGCCAAGATGGTCGGGGCTACGAGCAGTACTTC.

The chain is built from TRBV7-9 and TRBJ2-3; D call uncertain. This CDR3 comprises 14 residues. The germline V gene has CDR1 SEHNR and CDR2 FQNEAQ (reference sequence). V lost 7 bases and J lost 0, with 11 bases in between. The CDR3 sequence: CASKALPSTDTQYF. The CDR3 DNA follows: TGTGCCAGCAAGGCGTTGCCTAGCACAGATACGCAGTATTTT.